Presented here are 30 T cell receptor beta chains from one specimen sequenced in a study of T-cell reconstitution after alpha-beta-depleted transplantation in children. For TCRbeta, the library was prepared with unique molecular identifiers. Each CDR3 protein gets one entry after TCRdb re-called the PCR reads with MiXCR. The sample lists 900,000 or so distinct CDR3 sequences, under 20% seen once, with around 5% in the top ten. This sample comprised PBMCs, mostly from graft donor cells, obtained 360 days after TCRalphabeta/CD19-depleted stem cell transplant. The receptors here all came from a male patient aged 10-17 years who had a stem cell transplant for acute lymphoblastic leukemia, so the T cells may come from the graft donor.

The rearrangement links TRBV2 to TRBJ2-3; D unclear. Per germline, CDR1 SNHLY and CDR2 FYNNEI. The CDR3 loop spans 17 amino acids. V lost 4 bases and J 3 bases, leaving 20 bases between the germline ends. The CDR3 DNA is TGTGCCAGCAGTGTCTCGCTCACCGATTCTGGGACAGATACGCAGTATTTT. Encoded protein: CASSVSLTDSGTDTQYF. The complete variable domain, with remaining parts taken from reference TRBV2 and TRBJ2-3, reads EPEVTQTPSHQVTQMGQEVILRCVPISNHLYFYWYRQILGQKVEFLVSFYNNEISEKSEIFDDQFSVERPDGSNFTLKIRSTKLEDSAMYFCASSVSLTDSGTDTQYFGPGTRLTVL.

This clonotype has only a few counts. The chain recombines TRBV20-1 with TRBJ2-1, with D hard to call. V was clipped by 2 bases and J by 3 bases, with 8 bases between them. The CDR3 consists of 13 residues. Germline V gene lookup returns CDR1 DFQATT and CDR2 SNEGSKA (reference sequence). In nucleotides, the CDR3 is TGCAGTGCTAGAATGCTCAACTACAATGAGCAGTTCTTC. Translating it yields CSARMLNYNEQFF.

This clonotype has more than one count but fewer than ten. The gene calls are TRBV27 and TRBJ2-1; the D gene could be TRBD1 or TRBD2 (5 bases each). CDR3 length: 16 residues. The V gene lost 5 bases and the J gene lost 0 bases, with 14 bases spanning the gap. CDR1 is MNHEY, CDR2 SMNVEV, per germline (reference sequence). CDR3: CASSPSGTFSYNEQFF. The DNA for the CDR3 is TGTGCCAGCAGTCCCTCCGGGACGTTCTCCTACAATGAGCAGTTCTTC.

V gene TRBV20-1 combines with J gene TRBJ1-2; 8 bases match TRBD1. CDR3 length: 16 amino acids. Per germline, CDR1 DFQATT and CDR2 SNEGSKA (reference sequence). The ends lost 0 bases at V and 0 bases at J; junction bases unmatched: 6. CDR3 in DNA: TGCAGTGCTAGAGACGGACAGGGAATAGCTAACTATGGCTACACCTTC. The encoded protein is CSARDGQGIANYGYTF.

This clonotype has just a few counts. The V and J genes are TRBV4-1 and TRBJ1-1, with D unclear. V was pared by 4 bases and J by 5 bases, with 14 bases between. The CDR3 runs 14 residues. The germline CDR1 and CDR2 sequences are MGHRA and YSYEKL. The CDR3 DNA reads as TGCGCCAGCAGCCTCCGCGGTTTGAGTACTGAAGCTTTCTTT. This codes for CASSLRGLSTEAFF.

This clonotype was detected only a few times. The genes are TRBV3-1 and TRBJ2-6; the D gene is possibly TRBD1 (5 bases). The CDR3 covers 16 residues. The germline V gene has CDR1 LGHDT and CDR2 YNNKEL (reference sequence). V dropped 0 bases and J dropped 1 base, with 7 bases sitting between them. Here the CDR3 DNA reads TGTGCCAGCAGCCAAGATTCAGGGTCTGGGGCCAACGTCCTGACTTTC. The encoded protein is CASSQDSGSGANVLTF.

The chain combines TRBV29-1 with TRBJ2-6; D is ambiguous. Trimming cost V 4 bases and J 0 bases, with 16 bases left between them. CDR3 length equals 17 residues. Germline assignment: CDR1 SQVTM and CDR2 ANQGSEA. The CDR3 region is CSVVVRQSLSGANVLTF. Written as DNA, the CDR3 is TGCAGCGTTGTAGTCAGGCAGAGCCTCTCTGGGGCCAACGTCCTGACTTTC.

This clonotype was seen only a few times. This chain links TRBV21-1 with TRBJ2-7. TRBV21-1 constitutes a pseudogene. This CDR3 contains 15 residues. CDR3 sequence reads: CASSKDRDRTYEQYF. The CDR3 DNA follows: TGTGCCAGCAGCAAAGACCGAGACCGAACCTACGAGCAGTACTTC.

This clonotype was observed at least ten times. The CDR3 sequence: CASKGGQVQETQYF. For the CDR3, the DNA is TGTGCCAGCAAAGGGGGACAGGTACAGGAGACCCAGTACTTC. This rearrangement joins TRBV12-3 or TRBV12-4 to TRBJ2-5; TRBD1 aligns across 8 bases. V was pared by 7 bases and J by 5 bases, with 9 bases of the junction left unmatched. There are 14 residues in the CDR3.

The chain couples TRBV7-3 to TRBJ2-2; 13 nucleotides line up with TRBD2. This CDR3 is 14 amino acids long. With 7 bases clipped from V and 7 bases from J, the junction kept 3 bases outside the gene matches. CDR1 SGHTA and CDR2 FQGTGA come from the germline V gene. The CDR3 reads CASTWTSGSGELFF. In DNA, the CDR3 is TGTGCCAGCACCTGGACTAGCGGGAGCGGGGAGCTGTTTTTT.

A note on this clonotype: A single base separates this from a much larger clone, so it may be a read error. The V call is TRBV2, the J call TRBJ2-2, with D possibly matching TRBD2 (6 bases). The CDR3 is made up of 16 amino acids. Trimming removed 8 bases from V and 0 bases from J, with 16 bases in between. Germline loops: CDR1 SNHLY, CDR2 FYNNEI. This CDR3 is CASCGTGETNTGELFF. In DNA form, the CDR3 reads TGTGCCAGCTGTGGGACGGGAGAGACGAACACCGGGGAGCTGTTTTTT.

The gene calls are TRBV6-5 and TRBJ2-7, with TRBD2 matching 16 bases. In germline, CDR1 is MNHEY, CDR2 SVGAGI. CDR3 length: 16 residues. Germline trimming cut 2 bases from V and 6 bases from J; bases unmatched to any gene: 4. DNA for the CDR3: TGTGCCAGCAGTTACGCAGGGACTAGCGGGAGGGTCGAGCAGTACTTC. This encodes CASSYAGTSGRVEQYF.

The chain is built from TRBV21-1 and TRBJ2-5. TRBV21-1 is recorded as a pseudogene. This CDR3 contains 13 residues. CDR3 nucleotides: TGTGCCAGCAGCAAAGAGAAGGAAGAGACCCAGTACTTC. Protein: CASSKEKEETQYF.

The rearrangement links TRBV2 to TRBJ2-7; D is perhaps TRBD2 (5 bases). The germline V and J ends were trimmed by 2 bases and 3 bases, with 11 bases remaining between them. Germline assignment: CDR1 SNHLY and CDR2 FYNNEI. The CDR3 has 14 residues. The CDR3 here is CASSERQRVYEQYF. The CDR3 bases are TGTGCCAGCAGTGAAAGGCAGAGGGTCTACGAGCAGTACTTC.

The sample holds many counts of this clonotype. The V call is TRBV7-2, the J call TRBJ2-2; D is unresolved. Trimming removed 2 bases from V and 6 bases from J, with 10 bases in between. Germline CDR1 is SGHTA and CDR2 is FQGNSA. This CDR3 is 14 amino acids long. The CDR3 nucleotides are TGTGCCAGCAGCTTATCAAGATACGCCGGGGAGCTGTTTTTT. Translating it yields CASSLSRYAGELFF.

This clonotype was seen at least ten times. This chain connects TRBV12-3 or TRBV12-4 to TRBJ2-7; D unresolved. The CDR3 has 13 amino acids. The V end lost 5 bases, the J end lost 2 bases, and 10 bases lay between the germline ends. The CDR3 protein is CASSIHEAYEQYF. The DNA for the CDR3 is TGTGCCAGCAGTATCCACGAGGCCTACGAGCAGTACTTC.

The rearrangement uses TRBV2 and TRBJ1-2; a possible D gene is TRBD1 (5 bases). Per the germline V gene, CDR1 is SNHLY and CDR2 is FYNNEI. The CDR3 runs 15 residues. Deletions cut 4 bases from V and 6 bases from J, with 18 bases between. The CDR3 loop reads CASSVQGLVSHGYTF. The CDR3 DNA sequence: TGTGCCAGCAGTGTTCAGGGACTTGTGTCGCATGGCTACACCTTC.

This chain uses TRBV4-1 with TRBJ1-4; D is ambiguous. Germline loops: CDR1 MGHRA, CDR2 YSYEKL. V was pared by 6 bases and J by 3 bases, with 14 bases between. CDR3 length: 15 residues. This chain's CDR3 is CASSRLRSPNEKLFF. The CDR3 nucleotides read TGCGCCAGCAGTCGACTGCGGAGCCCTAATGAAAAACTGTTTTTT.

There are a few counts of this clonotype. This rearrangement joins TRBV5-1 to TRBJ2-7; perhaps TRBD2 as D (6 bases). The ends were cut back, 0 bases at V and 7 bases at J, with 11 bases in the middle. This CDR3 contains 13 residues. In germline, CDR1 is SGHRS, CDR2 YFSETQ. The CDR3: CASSLVLAGEQYF. The CDR3 DNA reads TGCGCCAGCAGCTTGGTCTTGGCGGGAGAGCAGTACTTC.

This clonotype has ten or more counts. CDR3 region: CASSVDGTPQETQYF. The CDR3 DNA is TGTGCCAGCAGCGTAGATGGTACCCCGCAAGAGACCCAGTACTTC. The gene calls are TRBV9 and TRBJ2-5; D is uncertain. CDR3 length: 15 residues. Trimming removed 0 bases at V and 2 bases at J, with 11 bases between. Germline lookup yields CDR1 SGDLS and CDR2 YYNGEE.

This clonotype has more than one count but fewer than ten. The rearrangement joins TRBV6-5 to TRBJ2-7, with TRBD1 matching 7 bases. Trimming cost V 5 bases and J 5 bases; bases outside gene matches: 12. Germline V lookup: CDR1 MNHEY, CDR2 SVGAGI. CDR3 length: 15 amino acids. The CDR3 reads CASSTLQGTNHEQYF. CDR3 DNA sequence: TGTGCCAGCAGTACCCTACAGGGGACAAACCACGAGCAGTACTTC.

J is TRBJ2-2 and V is TRBV12-3 or TRBV12-4; D call uncertain. V was clipped by 7 bases and J by 4 bases, with 19 bases between them. This CDR3 comprises 16 residues. This CDR3 reads CASTPLPLGSTGELFF. As DNA, the CDR3 is TGTGCCAGCACCCCTCTTCCTCTGGGTTCCACCGGGGAGCTGTTTTTT.

This clonotype was seen at least ten times. The gene calls are TRBV12-3 or TRBV12-4 and TRBJ2-7; D gene uncertain. The CDR3 is 13 residues long. Trimming pared 0 bases from V and 6 bases from J, leaving 9 bases between. CDR3 sequence (DNA): TGTGCCAGCAGTTTAGCCCTGTGGGGCGAGCAGTACTTC. Amino acid sequence: CASSLALWGEQYF.

V gene TRBV18 combines with J gene TRBJ1-5; 7 positions match TRBD1. This CDR3 has 15 amino acids. Germline V gene sequence: CDR1 KGHSH, CDR2 LQKENI. Trimming cost V 0 bases and J 4 bases; bases outside gene matches: 3. The CDR3 coding sequence is TGTGCCAGCTCACCACCGCCGACAGGGAATCAGCCCCAGCATTTT. Its translation: CASSPPPTGNQPQHF.

The chain has TRBV20-1 and TRBJ1-5; tentative D call: TRBD1 (6 bases). This CDR3 is 15 amino acids long. V lost 6 bases to trimming and J lost 1 base, with 16 bases between them. The germline gives CDR1 DFQATT, CDR2 SNEGSKA (reference sequence). This chain's CDR3 is CSATIYQGSNQPQHF. The CDR3 DNA sequence: TGCAGTGCGACCATCTATCAGGGGAGCAATCAGCCCCAGCATTTT.

The chain links TRBV19 to TRBJ2-7, with D perhaps TRBD1 (6 bases). Germline V gives CDR1 LNHDA, CDR2 SQIVND (reference sequence). The V and J ends lost 6 bases and 11 bases respectively, with 14 bases between them. The CDR3 has 11 amino acids. CDR3 in DNA: TGTGCCAGTAGAAAAGGGACATCAGAGTACTTC. Translating gives CASRKGTSEYF. The whole variable domain, remainder taken from reference TRBV19 and TRBJ2-7, is DGGITQSPKYLFRKEGQNVTLSCEQNLNHDAMYWYRQDPGQGLRLIYYSQIVNDFQKGDIAEGYSVSREKKESFPLTVTSAQKNPTAFYLCASRKGTSEYFGPGTRLTVT.

The V call is TRBV5-1, the J call TRBJ2-1; a weak D match, TRBD1 (5 bases). V lost 5 bases, J lost 0 bases, and 15 bases lay in between. This CDR3 has 16 amino acids. Germline V gene lookup returns CDR1 SGHRS and CDR2 YFSETQ. The CDR3 reads CASSSYRSSSYNEQFF. CDR3 DNA sequence: TGCGCCAGCAGTTCTTACAGGTCTAGCTCCTACAATGAGCAGTTCTTC.

The gene calls are TRBV5-1 and TRBJ2-7; D assignment may be TRBD1 or TRBD2 (5 bases each). This CDR3 is built from 13 residues. Trimming took 6 bases from V and 1 from J, leaving 11 bases between them. The germline CDR1 and CDR2 sequences are SGHRS and YFSETQ. The CDR3 spells CASTRDGSYEQYF. The CDR3 region has the DNA TGCGCCAGCACCCGGGACGGTTCCTACGAGCAGTACTTC.

This clonotype has a handful of counts. The rearrangement joins TRBV7-9 to TRBJ2-1; TRBD2 aligns across 9 bases. Trimming took 10 bases from V and 5 from J; bases not matched to a gene: 6. This CDR3 has 13 amino acids. Germline-derived CDR1 and CDR2 are SEHNR and FQNEAQ (reference sequence). CDR3 residues: CATRLAENNEQFF. Written as DNA, the CDR3 is TGTGCCACCCGACTAGCGGAAAACAATGAGCAGTTCTTC.

This rearrangement joins TRBV5-1 to TRBJ1-2; 8 bases are a match to TRBD1. V gave up 1 base and J gave up 7 bases; unmatched junction bases: 3. Germline loops: CDR1 SGHRS, CDR2 YFSETQ. CDR3 length equals 13 residues. CDR3 DNA sequence: TGCGCCAGCAGCTTGAGCAGGGGGCTTGGCTACACCTTC. It yields the protein CASSLSRGLGYTF.